This T cell receptor (beta chain) was captured in a study of blood T cell repertoires in COVID-19. The overall study: The study drew acute and convalescent COVID-19 samples from the United States, Italy and Spain.

From germline, CDR1 is SGHRS and CDR2 YFSETQ. Trimming took 2 bases from V and 0 from J; bases not matched to a gene: 10. This CDR3 is 17 amino acids long. Participants were aged about 18 to 100 years from some 24 US areas. It was within 2 weeks before study entry that exposed participants met a COVID-19 case. The assay was immunoSEQ multiplex PCR, and TCRdb's table has in-frame clones only and misses some. This sample has over 200,000 clones, with around nine tenths found just once. Sequenced material: PBMCs or T cells enriched from blood (not recorded which). This TCR derives from a woman under 40 who had been exposed to COVID-19. This sequence joins TRBV5-1 and TRBJ1-2; 7 bases are shared with TRBD1. The CDR3 DNA follows: TGCGCCAGCAGCTTTAAAGGACAGGCTACTGCTAACTATGGCTACACCTTC. Amino acid sequence: CASSFKGQATANYGYTF.